This is a list of T cell receptor beta chains from one sample in a study of T cell changes during pregnancy in multiple sclerosis. TCRdb's copy holds only in-frame clones and misses some; the assay was immunoSEQ multiplex PCR. Seen here are just under 80,000 clones, roughly 91% observed once, and the top ten hold about 0.93%. The specimen comprised peripheral blood, sampled in the first trimester of pregnancy. These receptors came from a female donor with multiple sclerosis, enrolled in a pregnancy study. CDR3s include the opening cysteine and the closing phenylalanine or tryptophan. The order of the fields is J gene, D gene, clone size, V gene, CDR3 DNA, CDR3 protein. A D gene is named only where the DNA matches it firmly. Part of the rows lack a size; the others show once, few, many or a class for expanded clones.

TRBJ2-7 . . TRBV19 TGTGCCAGTAGTATAGATCTCCTAAGGGGGTCCCACGAGCAGTACTTC CASSIDLLRGSHEQYF
TRBJ2-5 . . TRBV13 TGTGCCAGCAGCTCCGCGGTGGGGGCGGAGACCCAGTACTTC CASSSAVGAETQYF
TRBJ2-5 TRBD1 . TRBV13 TGTGCCAGCAGCCCGTTGGGACAGGGGCTCCTCGGGAGGGAGACCCAGTACTTC CASSPLGQGLLGRETQYF
TRBJ2-3 . . TRBV7-3 TGTGCCAGCAGCGAACAGGGAACGCAGTATTTT CASSEQGTQYF
TRBJ2-2 . . TRBV27 TGTGCCAGCAGTTCGGGACTCCGGACCAGCACCGGGGAGCTGTTTTTT CASSSGLRTSTGELFF
TRBJ2-2 . . TRBV7-3 TGTGCCAGCAGCCCTCGGCTAGCTTGGAACACCGGGGAGCTGTTTTTT CASSPRLAWNTGELFF
TRBJ2-7 TRBD1 . TRBV7-2 TGTGCCAGCAGCCGGGACAGGGGCCCCTACGAGCAGTACTTC CASSRDRGPYEQYF
TRBJ2-7 . . TRBV28 TGTGCCAGCCTCAGACAGGAAACCTACGAGCAGTACTTC CASLRQETYEQYF
TRBJ2-2 TRBD1 once TRBV5-1 TGCGCCAGCAGCCACTTGACAGGGGTGAACACCGGGGAGCTGTTTTTT CASSHLTGVNTGELFF
TRBJ2-3 TRBD1 . TRBV5-1 TGCGCCAGCAGCTTGTCCGGACAGGGAAGGGTCACAAATACGCAGTATTTT CASSLSGQGRVTNTQYF
TRBJ1-2 TRBD1 once TRBV4-2 TGTGCCAGCAGCCAAGAGACAGGGGGCGATGGCTACACCTTC CASSQETGGDGYTF
TRBJ2-7 . . TRBV7-8 TGTGCCAGCAGCATAGGACAGCTTGCTAGCTCCTACGAGCAGTACTTC CASSIGQLASSYEQYF
TRBJ2-7 TRBD2 . TRBV23-1 TGCGCCAGCAGTCAATCGGGGTCTAGCGGGAGGGCTTCTTGGGCGGGTATCTCCTACGAGCAGTACTTC CASSQSGSSGRASWAGISYEQYF
TRBJ2-6 TRBD1 . TRBV9 TGTGCCAGCAGCGTAGCTTGGACAGGCAGCCGCTCCGGGGCCAACGTCCTGACTTTC CASSVAWTGSRSGANVLTF
TRBJ2-7 TRBD2 . TRBV10-3 TGTGCCATCAGTACTAGCGGAGCTGGGTACGAGCAGTACTTC CAISTSGAGYEQYF
TRBJ1-2 . . TRBV15 TGTGCCACCAGCAAACCGGTTGCCAGGGGCGGCTACACCTTC CATSKPVARGGYTF
TRBJ1-1 . once TRBV19 TGTGCCAGTAGTTCCGACAGGACCTACACTGAAGCTTTCTTT CASSSDRTYTEAFF
TRBJ1-2 TRBD1 . TRBV15 TGTGCCACCAGCAGAGATAGGACAGGGACCTATGGCTACACCTTC CATSRDRTGTYGYTF
TRBJ2-3 . . TRBV7-6 TGTGCCAGCAGCTTAGGAGGGGGAGGCACAGATACGCAGTATTTT CASSLGGGGTDTQYF
TRBJ2-7 . . TRBV6-5 TGTGCCAGCAGTTACTCGGTCGAACAGGTCTACGAGCAGTACTTC CASSYSVEQVYEQYF
TRBJ2-5 TRBD2 . TRBV4-2 TGTGCCAGCAGCCAAGAAGGGGGACTAGCGGGAGTAGAGACCCAGTACTTC CASSQEGGLAGVETQYF
TRBJ2-3 . . TRBV25-1 TGTGCCAGCAATCATCCCAGCACAGATACGCAGTATTTT CASNHPSTDTQYF
TRBJ2-1 . . TRBV18 TGTGCCAGCTCACCCATCGGGACAGGCCCTGCGGGGGTTAACAATGAGCAGTTCTTC CASSPIGTGPAGVNNEQFF
TRBJ2-1 TRBD2 . TRBV4-1 TGCGCCAGCAGCCAAGTACTCGCGGGAGCGGGGAATGAGCAGTTCTTC CASSQVLAGAGNEQFF
TRBJ1-2 TRBD1 . TRBV6-5 TGTGCCAGCAGGGGGACAGGGGGCCTCACCTATGGCTACACTTTC CASRGTGGLTYGYTF